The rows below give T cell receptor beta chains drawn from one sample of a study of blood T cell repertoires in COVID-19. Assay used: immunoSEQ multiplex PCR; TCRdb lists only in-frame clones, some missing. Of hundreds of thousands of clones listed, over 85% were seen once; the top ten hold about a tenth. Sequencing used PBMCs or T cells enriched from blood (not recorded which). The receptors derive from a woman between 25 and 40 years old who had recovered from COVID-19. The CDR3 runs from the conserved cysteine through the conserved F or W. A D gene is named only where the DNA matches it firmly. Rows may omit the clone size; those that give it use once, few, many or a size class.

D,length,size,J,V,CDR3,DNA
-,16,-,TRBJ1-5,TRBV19,CASSLGAEREDQPQHF,TGTGCCAGTAGCTTAGGGGCGGAACGGGAGGATCAGCCCCAGCATTTT
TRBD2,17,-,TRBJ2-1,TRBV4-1,CASSQVVRSGRAFEQFF,TGCGCCAGCAGCCAAGTAGTTCGTAGCGGGAGGGCGTTTGAGCAGTTCTTC
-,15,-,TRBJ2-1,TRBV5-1,CASSFKVGAQNEQFF,TGCGCCAGCAGCTTCAAAGTAGGGGCTCAGAATGAGCAGTTCTTC
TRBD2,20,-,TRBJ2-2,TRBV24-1,CATSDLLVEVAGGDTGELFF,TGTGCCACCAGTGATTTGCTGGTCGAGGTAGCGGGAGGTGACACCGGGGAGCTGTTTTTT
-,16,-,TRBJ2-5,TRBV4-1,CASSQGRGPQGETQYF,TGCGCCAGCAGCCAAGGCCGGGGCCCTCAGGGGGAGACCCAGTACTTC
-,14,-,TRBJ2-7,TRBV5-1,CASSSLTYSYEQYF,TGCGCCAGCAGCTCCTTGACATACTCCTACGAGCAGTACTTC
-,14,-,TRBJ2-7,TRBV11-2,CASSLTSVLSEQYF,TGTGCCAGCAGCTTAACTAGTGTCCTCTCGGAGCAGTACTTC
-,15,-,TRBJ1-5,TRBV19,CASSTAQGRGEPQHF,TGTGCCAGTAGTACAGCCCAGGGTCGGGGGGAGCCCCAGCATTTT
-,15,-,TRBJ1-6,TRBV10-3,CAISESATENSPLHF,TGTGCCATCAGTGAGTCGGCAACAGAAAATTCACCCCTCCACTTT
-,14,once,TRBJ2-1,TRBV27,CASSLSLNYNEQFF,TGTGCCAGCAGTTTGAGCCTCAACTACAATGAGCAGTTCTTC
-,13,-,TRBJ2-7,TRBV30,CAWSGDFPYEQYF,TGTGCCTGGAGTGGGGACTTCCCCTACGAGCAGTACTTC
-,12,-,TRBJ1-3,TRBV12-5,CASGLSGNTIYF,TGTGCTAGTGGCCTCTCTGGAAACACCATATATTTT
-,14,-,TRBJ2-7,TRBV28,CASSLEAINYEQYF,TGTGCCAGCAGTTTAGAGGCTATTAACTACGAGCAGTACTTC
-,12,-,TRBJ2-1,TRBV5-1,CASSFLVGEQFF,TGCGCCAGCAGCTTCCTAGTCGGTGAGCAGTTCTTC
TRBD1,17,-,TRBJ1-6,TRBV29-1,CSVEGPGTEGYNSPLHF,TGCAGCGTTGAAGGTCCCGGGACAGAAGGATATAATTCACCCCTCCACTTT
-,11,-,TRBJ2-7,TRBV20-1,CSAPTSFEQYF,TGCAGTGCCCCTACTAGTTTTGAGCAGTACTTC
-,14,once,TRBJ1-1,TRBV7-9,CASSLAGGNTEAFF,TGTGCCAGCAGCTTAGCAGGGGGTAACACTGAAGCTTTCTTT
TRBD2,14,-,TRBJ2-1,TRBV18,CASSPRREVFEQFF,TGTGCCAGCTCACCTCGGCGGGAGGTCTTTGAGCAGTTCTTC
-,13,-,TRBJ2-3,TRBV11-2,CASNRGFTDTQYF,TGTGCCAGCAATCGGGGTTTCACAGATACGCAGTATTTT
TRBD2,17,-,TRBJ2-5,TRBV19,CASSIEPGLAGQETQYF,TGTGCCAGTAGTATCGAACCGGGACTAGCGGGACAAGAGACCCAGTACTTC
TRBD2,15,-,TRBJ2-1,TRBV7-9,CASSLAGGYNNEQFF,TGTGCCAGCAGCTTAGCGGGAGGGTACAACAATGAGCAGTTCTTC
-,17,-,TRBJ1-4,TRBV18,CASSPLGGFQTNEKLFF,TGTGCCAGCTCACCTCTCGGAGGGTTTCAGACTAATGAAAAACTGTTTTTT
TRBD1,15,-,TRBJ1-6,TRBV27,CASSLQGVRSSPLHF,TGTGCCAGCAGTTTACAGGGGGTACGAAGTTCACCCCTCCACTTT
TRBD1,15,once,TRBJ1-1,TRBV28,CASSPTGGANTEAFF,TGTGCCAGCAGTCCTACAGGGGGCGCGAACACTGAAGCTTTCTTT
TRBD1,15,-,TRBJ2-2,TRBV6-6,CASSHSGQGVGELFF,TGTGCCAGCAGCCACTCCGGACAGGGGGTCGGGGAGCTGTTTTTT
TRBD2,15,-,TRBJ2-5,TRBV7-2,CASSSWTSGRGTQYF,TGTGCCAGCAGCTCTTGGACTAGCGGGAGAGGGACCCAGTACTTC
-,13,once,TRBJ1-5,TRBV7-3,CASSLTDNQPQHF,TGTGCCAGCAGCTTGACAGATAATCAGCCCCAGCATTTT
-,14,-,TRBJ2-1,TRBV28,CAIRAGGSYNEQFF,TGTGCCATCCGAGCGGGTGGCTCCTACAATGAGCAGTTCTTC
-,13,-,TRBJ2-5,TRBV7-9,CASSGATRETQYF,TGTGCCAGCAGCGGCGCGACTAGGGAGACCCAGTACTTC
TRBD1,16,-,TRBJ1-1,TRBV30,CAWSVWADRGDTEAFF,TGTGCCTGGAGTGTTTGGGCGGACAGGGGAGACACTGAAGCTTTCTTT
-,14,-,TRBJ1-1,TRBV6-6,CASSPGQGYTEAFF,TGTGCCAGCAGTCCGGGGCAGGGGTACACTGAAGCTTTCTTT
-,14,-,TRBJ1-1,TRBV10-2,CASSLTATNTEAFF,TGCGCCAGCAGCCTAACAGCTACGAACACTGAAGCTTTCTTT
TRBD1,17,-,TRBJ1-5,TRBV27,CASSYLGTGISNQPQHF,TGTGCCAGCAGTTACCTCGGGACAGGGATTAGCAATCAGCCCCAGCATTTT
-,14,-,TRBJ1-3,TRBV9,CASSVAFSGNTIYF,TGTGCCAGCAGCGTAGCTTTCTCTGGAAACACCATATATTTT
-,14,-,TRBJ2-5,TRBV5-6,CASSSLTGSKTQYF,TGTGCCAGCAGCTCCTTGACAGGCTCTAAGACCCAGTACTTC
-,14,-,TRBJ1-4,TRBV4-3,CASSWTAFNEKLFF,TGCGCCAGCAGCTGGACAGCCTTTAATGAAAAACTGTTTTTT
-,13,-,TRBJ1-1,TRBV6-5,CASSPQGRSEAFF,TGTGCCAGCAGTCCACAGGGTAGGTCTGAAGCTTTCTTT